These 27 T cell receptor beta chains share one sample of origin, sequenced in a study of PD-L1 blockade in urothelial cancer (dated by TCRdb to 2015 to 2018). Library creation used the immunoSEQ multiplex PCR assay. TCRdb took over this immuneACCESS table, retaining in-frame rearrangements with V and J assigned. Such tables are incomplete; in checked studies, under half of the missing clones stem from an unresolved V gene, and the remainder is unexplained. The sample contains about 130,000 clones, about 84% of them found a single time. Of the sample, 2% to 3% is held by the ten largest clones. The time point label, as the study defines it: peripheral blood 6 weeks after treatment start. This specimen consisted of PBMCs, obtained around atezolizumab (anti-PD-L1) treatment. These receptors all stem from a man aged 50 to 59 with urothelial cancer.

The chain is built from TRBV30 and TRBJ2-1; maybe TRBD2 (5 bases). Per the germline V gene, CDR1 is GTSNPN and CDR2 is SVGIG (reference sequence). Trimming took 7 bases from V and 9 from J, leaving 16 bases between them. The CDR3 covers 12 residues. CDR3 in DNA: TGTGCCTTACGGCCCGAGGGTCCTGAGCAGTTCTTC. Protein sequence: CALRPEGPEQFF.

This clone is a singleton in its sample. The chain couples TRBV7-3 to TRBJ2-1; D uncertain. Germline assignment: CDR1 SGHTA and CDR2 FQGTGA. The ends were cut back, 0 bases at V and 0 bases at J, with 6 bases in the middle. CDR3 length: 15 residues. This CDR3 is CASSLTRSSYNEQFF. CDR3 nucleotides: TGTGCCAGCAGCTTAACACGCAGCTCCTACAATGAGCAGTTCTTC.

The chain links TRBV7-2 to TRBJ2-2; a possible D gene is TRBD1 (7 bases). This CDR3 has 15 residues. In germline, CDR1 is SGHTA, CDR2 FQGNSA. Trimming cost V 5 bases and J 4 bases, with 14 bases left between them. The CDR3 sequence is CASSPGGQITGELFF. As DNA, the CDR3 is TGTGCCAGCAGCCCCGGGGGACAGATCACCGGGGAGCTGTTTTTT.

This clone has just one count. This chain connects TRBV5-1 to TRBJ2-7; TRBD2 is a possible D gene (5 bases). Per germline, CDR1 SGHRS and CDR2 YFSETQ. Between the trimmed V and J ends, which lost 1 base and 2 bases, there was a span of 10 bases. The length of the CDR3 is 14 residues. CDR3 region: CASSLMDGTYEQYF. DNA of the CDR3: TGCGCCAGCAGCTTGATGGACGGGACCTACGAGCAGTACTTC.

Written as DNA, the CDR3 is TGCGCCAGCAGCTTGGTTCCGGGTTTCACCGGGGAGCTGTTTTTT. Residues: CASSLVPGFTGELFF. The chain links TRBV5-1 to TRBJ2-2; D gene ambiguous. Per the germline V gene, CDR1 is SGHRS and CDR2 is YFSETQ. V was cut by 0 bases and J by 4 bases, with 10 bases left in between. The CDR3 runs to 15 residues.

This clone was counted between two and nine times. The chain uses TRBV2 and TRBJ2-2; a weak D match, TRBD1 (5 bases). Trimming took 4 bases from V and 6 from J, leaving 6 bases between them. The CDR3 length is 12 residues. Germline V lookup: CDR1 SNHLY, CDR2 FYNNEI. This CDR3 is CASSVGPGELFF. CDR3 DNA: TGTGCCAGCAGTGTGGGGCCCGGGGAGCTGTTTTTT.

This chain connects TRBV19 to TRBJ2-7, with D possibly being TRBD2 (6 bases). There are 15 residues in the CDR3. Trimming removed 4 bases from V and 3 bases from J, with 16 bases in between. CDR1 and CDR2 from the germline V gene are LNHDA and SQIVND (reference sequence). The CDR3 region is CASSTYGGKVYEQYF. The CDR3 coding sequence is TGTGCCAGTAGTACTTATGGCGGGAAAGTCTACGAGCAGTACTTC.

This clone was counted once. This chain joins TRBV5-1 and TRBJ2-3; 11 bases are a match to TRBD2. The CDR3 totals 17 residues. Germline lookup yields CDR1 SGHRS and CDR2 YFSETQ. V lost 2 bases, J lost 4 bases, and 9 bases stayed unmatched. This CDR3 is CASSLPILAGEADTQYF. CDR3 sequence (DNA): TGCGCCAGCAGCTTACCTATACTAGCGGGAGAAGCAGATACGCAGTATTTT.

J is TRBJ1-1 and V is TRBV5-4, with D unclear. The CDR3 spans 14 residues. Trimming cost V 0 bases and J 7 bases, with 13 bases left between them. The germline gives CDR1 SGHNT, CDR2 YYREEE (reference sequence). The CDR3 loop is CASSLDPALGEAFF. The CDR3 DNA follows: TGTGCCAGCAGCTTGGATCCTGCGCTCGGTGAAGCTTTCTTT.

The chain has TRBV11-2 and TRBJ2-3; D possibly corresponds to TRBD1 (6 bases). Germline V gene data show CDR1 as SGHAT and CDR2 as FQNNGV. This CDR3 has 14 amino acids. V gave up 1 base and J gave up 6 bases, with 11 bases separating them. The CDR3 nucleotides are TGTGCCAGCAGCTTAGGGGGGACACGGGATACGCAGTATTTT. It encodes CASSLGGTRDTQYF.

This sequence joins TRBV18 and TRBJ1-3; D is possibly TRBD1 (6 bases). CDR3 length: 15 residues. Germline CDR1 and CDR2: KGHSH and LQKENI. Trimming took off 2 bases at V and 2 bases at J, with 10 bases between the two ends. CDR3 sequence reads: CASSPGRQAGNTIYF. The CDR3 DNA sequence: TGTGCCAGCTCACCAGGCCGACAGGCTGGAAACACCATATATTTT.

CDR3 nucleotide sequence: TGTGCCAGTCGGGGGGGACTAGCGGGAGTCGAGCAGTTCTTC. Amino acid sequence: CASRGGLAGVEQFF. The gene calls are TRBV6-6 and TRBJ2-1; 14 positions match TRBD2. Germline-derived CDR1 and CDR2 are MNHNY and SVGAGI (reference sequence). The CDR3 length is 14 residues. V trimming: 9 bases; J trimming: 10 bases; junction bases outside the gene matches: 8.

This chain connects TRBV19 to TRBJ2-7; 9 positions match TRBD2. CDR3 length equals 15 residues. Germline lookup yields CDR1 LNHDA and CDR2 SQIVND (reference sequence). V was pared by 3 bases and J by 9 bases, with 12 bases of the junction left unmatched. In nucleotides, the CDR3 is TGTGCCAGTAGTATTGGAGCGGGAGGCCCGTTCGGGCAGTACTTC. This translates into CASSIGAGGPFGQYF.

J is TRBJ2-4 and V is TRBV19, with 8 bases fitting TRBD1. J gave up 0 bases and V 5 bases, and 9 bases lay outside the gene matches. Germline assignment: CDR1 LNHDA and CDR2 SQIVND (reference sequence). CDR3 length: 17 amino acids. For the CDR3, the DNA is TGTGCCAGTAGTCCTCGCGGACAGGGAAAAGCCAAAAACATTCAGTACTTC. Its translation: CASSPRGQGKAKNIQYF.

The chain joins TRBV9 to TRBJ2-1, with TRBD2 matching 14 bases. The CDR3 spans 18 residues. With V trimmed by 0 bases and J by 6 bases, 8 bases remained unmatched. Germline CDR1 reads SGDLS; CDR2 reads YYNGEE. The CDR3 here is CASSVGPGLAGVANEQFF. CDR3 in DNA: TGTGCCAGCAGCGTAGGGCCGGGACTAGCGGGAGTCGCCAATGAGCAGTTCTTC.

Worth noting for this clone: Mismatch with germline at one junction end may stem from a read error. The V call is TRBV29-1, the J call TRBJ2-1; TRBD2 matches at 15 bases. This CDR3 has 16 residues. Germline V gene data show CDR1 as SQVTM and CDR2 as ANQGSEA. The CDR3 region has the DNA TGCAGCGTTGATGGGCCCCCGGGACTAGCGGGAGGCCGAGGACTCTTC. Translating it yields CSVDGPPGLAGGRGLF.

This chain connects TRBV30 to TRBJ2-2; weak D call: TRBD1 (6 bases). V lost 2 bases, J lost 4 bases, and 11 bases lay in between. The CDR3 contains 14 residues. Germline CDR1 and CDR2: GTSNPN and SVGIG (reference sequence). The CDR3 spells CAWSFRGSTGELFF. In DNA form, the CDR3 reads TGTGCCTGGAGTTTCAGGGGATCCACCGGGGAGCTGTTTTTT.

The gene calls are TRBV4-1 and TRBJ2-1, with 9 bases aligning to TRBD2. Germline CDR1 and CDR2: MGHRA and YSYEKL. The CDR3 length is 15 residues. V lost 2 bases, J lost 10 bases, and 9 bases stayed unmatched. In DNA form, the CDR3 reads TGCGCCAGCAGCCAACGGACTAGCGTCTCCTGGGAGCAGTTCTTC. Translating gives CASSQRTSVSWEQFF.

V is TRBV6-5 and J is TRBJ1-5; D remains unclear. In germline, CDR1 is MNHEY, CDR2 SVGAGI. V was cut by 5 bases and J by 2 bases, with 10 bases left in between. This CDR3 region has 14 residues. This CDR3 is CASSPRDGNQPQHF. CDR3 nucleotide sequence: TGTGCCAGCAGTCCTCGGGATGGCAATCAGCCCCAGCATTTT.

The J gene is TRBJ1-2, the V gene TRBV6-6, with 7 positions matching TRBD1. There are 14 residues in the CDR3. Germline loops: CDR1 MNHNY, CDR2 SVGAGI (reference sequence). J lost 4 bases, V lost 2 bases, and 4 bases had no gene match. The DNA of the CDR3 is TGTGCCAGCAGTTACCCCGGACAGGTCTATGGCTACACCTTC. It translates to CASSYPGQVYGYTF.

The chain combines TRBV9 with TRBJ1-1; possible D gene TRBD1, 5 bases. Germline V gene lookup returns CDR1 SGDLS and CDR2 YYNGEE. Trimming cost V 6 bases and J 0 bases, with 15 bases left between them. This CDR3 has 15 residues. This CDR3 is CASTRGGEMNTEAFF. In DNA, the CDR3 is TGTGCCAGCACGCGCGGGGGGGAAATGAACACTGAAGCTTTCTTT.

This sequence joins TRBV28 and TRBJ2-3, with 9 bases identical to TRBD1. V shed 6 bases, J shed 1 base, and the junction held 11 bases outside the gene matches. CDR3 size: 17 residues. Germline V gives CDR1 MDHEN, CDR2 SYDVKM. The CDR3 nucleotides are TGTGCCAGCAGCCCAACCCCCGGGACAGGGCGCACAGATACGCAGTATTTT. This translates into CASSPTPGTGRTDTQYF.

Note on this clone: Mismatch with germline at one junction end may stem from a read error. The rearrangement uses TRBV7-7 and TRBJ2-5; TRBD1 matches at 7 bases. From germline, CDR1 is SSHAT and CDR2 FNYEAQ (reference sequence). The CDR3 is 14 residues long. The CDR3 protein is CASSPTGSGETQYF. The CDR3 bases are TGTGCTAGCAGCCCGACAGGGTCTGGGGAGACCCAGTACTTC.

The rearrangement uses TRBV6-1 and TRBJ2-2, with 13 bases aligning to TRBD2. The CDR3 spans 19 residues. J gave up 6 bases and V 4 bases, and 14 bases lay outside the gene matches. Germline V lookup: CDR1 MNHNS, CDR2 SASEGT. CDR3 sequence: CASSVLLPGLAGTSGELFF. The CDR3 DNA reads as TGTGCCAGCAGTGTCCTCCTACCGGGACTAGCGGGAACGTCCGGGGAGCTGTTTTTT.

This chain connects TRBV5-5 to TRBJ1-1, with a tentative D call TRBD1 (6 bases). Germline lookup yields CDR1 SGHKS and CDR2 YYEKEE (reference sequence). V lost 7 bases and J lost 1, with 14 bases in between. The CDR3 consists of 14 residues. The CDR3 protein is CASGRDTTNTEAFF. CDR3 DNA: TGTGCCAGCGGCCGGGACACCACGAACACTGAAGCTTTCTTT.

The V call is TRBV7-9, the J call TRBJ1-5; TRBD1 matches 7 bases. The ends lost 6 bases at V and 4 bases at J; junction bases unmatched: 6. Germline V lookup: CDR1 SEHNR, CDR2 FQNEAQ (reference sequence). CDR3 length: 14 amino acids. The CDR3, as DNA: TGTGCCAGCAGTCGGACAGGAGATAATCAGCCCCAGCATTTT. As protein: CASSRTGDNQPQHF.

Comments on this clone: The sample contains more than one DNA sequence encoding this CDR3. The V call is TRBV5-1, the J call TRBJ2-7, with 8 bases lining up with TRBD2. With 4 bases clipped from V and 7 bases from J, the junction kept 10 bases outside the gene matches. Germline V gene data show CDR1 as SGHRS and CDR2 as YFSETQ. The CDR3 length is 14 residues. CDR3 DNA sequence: TGCGCCAGCAGCCCCGGACTAGCTGGGGGGGAGCAGTACTTC. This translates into CASSPGLAGGEQYF. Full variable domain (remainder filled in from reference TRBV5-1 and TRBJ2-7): KAGVTQTPRYLIKTRGQQVTLSCSPISGHRSVSWYQQTPGQGLQFLFEYFSETQRNKGNFPGRFSGRQFSNSRSEMNVSTLELGDSALYLCASSPGLAGGEQYFGPGTRLTVT.